What follows are 9 T cell receptor beta chains derived from one specimen sequenced in a study of cytomegalovirus exposure and HLA in healthy donors. A multiplex PCR was run with 60 Vbeta primers and 13 Jbeta primers. Repertoires were generated with immunoSEQ multiplex PCR, while TCRdb's copy carries only in-frame clones and drops some. The data contain 95,000 to 120,000 clones, under 90% of them seen just once; the ten biggest clones take up roughly 2.6%. Sequenced sample: PBMCs. The receptors were gathered from a young woman in good health and CMV-seronegative.

This clone has a handful of counts. V gene TRBV4-1 combines with J gene TRBJ2-1; TRBD2 matches 11 bases. With 3 bases clipped from V and 6 bases from J, the junction kept 4 bases outside the gene matches. From germline, CDR1 is MGHRA and CDR2 YSYEKL. This CDR3 is 15 amino acids long. The CDR3 protein is CASSHRTSGSNEQFF. CDR3 nucleotide sequence: TGCGCCAGCAGCCATAGGACTAGCGGGTCCAATGAGCAGTTCTTC.

This sequence joins TRBV14 and TRBJ1-1, with D maybe TRBD1 (5 bases). This CDR3 has 13 residues. Trimming removed 6 bases at V and 0 bases at J, with 8 bases between. The germline V gene encodes CDR1 SGHDN and CDR2 FVKESK. CDR3 DNA: TGTGCCAGCAGACGGGGGTTGAACACTGAAGCTTTCTTT. Translated, it gives CASRRGLNTEAFF. The full variable domain, completed using reference TRBV14 and TRBJ1-1, is EAGVTQFPSHSVIEKGQTVTLRCDPISGHDNLYWYRRVMGKEIKFLLHFVKESKQDESGMPNNRFLAERTGGTYSTLKVQPAELEDSGVYFCASRRGLNTEAFFGQGTRLTVV.

The rearrangement links TRBV14 to TRBJ2-3, with a tentative D call TRBD1 (5 bases). Trimming took 0 bases from V and 0 from J, leaving 10 bases between them. CDR1 and CDR2 (germline): SGHDN, FVKESK. The CDR3 is made up of 16 amino acids. The CDR3 reads CASSQDQGRSTDTQYF. As DNA, the CDR3 is TGTGCCAGCAGCCAAGACCAGGGAAGGAGCACAGATACGCAGTATTTT.

DNA for the CDR3: TGTGCCAGCAGCTTATCGATGGGCAGCTATGGCTACACCTTC. It is translated as CASSLSMGSYGYTF. The chain is built from TRBV11-2 and TRBJ1-2, with D uncertain. The germline V and J ends were trimmed by 2 bases and 4 bases, with 11 bases remaining between them. CDR1 is SGHAT, CDR2 FQNNGV, per germline. This CDR3 is built from 14 residues.

This clone was counted a single time. The chain recombines TRBV4-1 with TRBJ1-2; D unresolved. The germline V gene encodes CDR1 MGHRA and CDR2 YSYEKL. V was shortened by 1 base and J by 0 bases, with 9 bases between the two germline ends. The CDR3 contains 15 residues. The chain's CDR3 is CASSQVMPANYGYTF. DNA of the CDR3: TGCGCCAGCAGCCAAGTAATGCCAGCTAACTATGGCTACACCTTC.

The chain couples TRBV28 to TRBJ2-6, with D maybe TRBD2 (6 bases). This CDR3 has 17 amino acids. Germline V gene data show CDR1 as MDHEN and CDR2 as SYDVKM. The V and J ends lost 10 bases and 0 bases respectively, with 19 bases between them. The CDR3 DNA is TGTGCCACCGGAATTGGTGCGGGGAGCTCTGGGGCCAACGTCCTGACTTTC. Amino acids: CATGIGAGSSGANVLTF.

The J gene is TRBJ2-1, the V gene TRBV5-1; 7 positions agree with TRBD1. This CDR3 is built from 14 residues. The V and J ends lost 2 bases and 2 bases, in that order; junction bases with no gene match: 1. The germline V gene encodes CDR1 SGHRS and CDR2 YFSETQ. The DNA for the CDR3 is TGCGCCAGCAGCTTACAGGGGCCCTACAATGAGCAGTTCTTC. Translated, it gives CASSLQGPYNEQFF.

This chain links TRBV28 with TRBJ2-4; weak D call: TRBD2 (5 bases). Deletions cut 6 bases from V and 0 bases from J, with 15 bases between. Germline V gives CDR1 MDHEN, CDR2 SYDVKM. CDR3 length: 16 amino acids. For the CDR3, the DNA is TGTGCCAGCAGACCAGAAGACGGGGTAGCCAAAAACATTCAGTACTTC. Translation gives CASRPEDGVAKNIQYF. Combining the CDR3 with reference TRBV28 and TRBJ2-4 gives the whole variable domain DVKVTQSSRYLVKRTGEKVFLECVQDMDHENMFWYRQDPGLGLRLIYFSYDVKMKEKGDIPEGYSVSREKKERFSLILESASTNQTSMYLCASRPEDGVAKNIQYFGAGTRLSVL.

In this sample, this clone turned up a few times. V and J are TRBV4-1 and TRBJ2-7, with a possible D match to TRBD1 (6 bases). CDR3 length: 15 amino acids. The V end lost 1 base, the J end lost 1 base, and 11 bases lay between the germline ends. Germline V gene lookup returns CDR1 MGHRA and CDR2 YSYEKL. This CDR3 reads CASSQALGQSYEQYF. CDR3 DNA: TGCGCCAGCAGCCAAGCGTTGGGACAATCCTACGAGCAGTACTTC.